The 11 T cell receptor beta chains given below trace back to one sample, sequenced in a study of T cells in women clearing cervical HPV infection. Measured with immunoSEQ multiplex PCR; TCRdb has only the in-frame clones, and not every one. This repertoire includes about 20,000 clones. Sequenced: blood buffy coat. Receptors were obtained from a woman between 18 and 70 years old with a cervical HPV16 infection that either progressed to CIN3+ or cleared (not recorded which).

Note on this clone: The read is 3 residues too short to cover the CDR3 end, so that end is filled in from the germline J gene. This rearrangement joins TRBV20-1 to TRBJ2-3; 8 bases agree with TRBD1. Germline CDR1 DFQATT, CDR2 SNEGSKA (reference sequence). The CDR3 sequence is 13 residues long. The V gene end was trimmed by 5 bases and the J gene end by 4 bases; junction bases not matched to a gene: 5. CDR3 DNA (partial): TGCAGTGCTCGGCAGGGGGCAGCAGATACG. Translating it yields CSARQGAADT. The whole CDR3 region reads CSARQGAADTQYF.

Comments on this clone: The CDR3 is cut off 3 residues early in the read; its end comes from the germline J gene. V gene TRBV6-1 combines with J gene TRBJ1-2; tentative D call: TRBD1 (6 bases). The germline V gene has CDR1 MNHNS and CDR2 SASEGT. The V and J ends lost 3 bases and 6 bases respectively, with 17 bases between them. The CDR3 has 15 residues. The CDR3 DNA, read in part, is TGTGCCAGCAGTGACAGGGGTTGGGGCGCTAATGGC. Translating it yields CASSDRGWGANG. The CDR3 in full is CASSDRGWGANGYTF.

Notes on this clone: The read ends 3 residues shy of where the CDR3 ends; the end is completed using the germline J gene. This chain joins TRBV30 and TRBJ2-1; 10 bases are a match to TRBD2. CDR3 length equals 17 residues. CDR1 and CDR2 from the germline V gene are GTSNPN and SVGIG (reference sequence). V dropped 2 bases and J dropped 4; count of bases not matched to a gene: 11. The part of the CDR3 DNA that was read is TGTGCCTGGAGTTCCTCCCGGACTAGCGGTATTTACAATGAG. Encoded protein: CAWSSSRTSGIYNE. The CDR3 in its entirety is CAWSSSRTSGIYNEQFF. The entire variable domain, with the rest obtained from reference TRBV30 and TRBJ2-1, is as follows: SQTIHQWPATLVQPVGSPLSLECTVEGTSNPNLYWYRQAAGRGLQLLFYSVGIGQISSEVPQNLSASRPQDRQFILSSKKLLLSDSGFYLCAWSSSRTSGIYNEQFFGPGTRLTVL.

As concerns this clone: Read coverage stops 3 residues before the CDR3 terminus; the germline J gene supplies the remainder. V usage is TRBV5-5 and J usage is TRBJ2-2, with 8 bases that match TRBD1. The CDR3 has 14 amino acids. Germline assignment: CDR1 SGHKS and CDR2 YYEKEE (reference sequence). V was clipped by 3 bases and J by 4 bases; unmatched bases: 2. The CDR3 loop is CASSYGQGTGELFF. The CDR3 bases that were read are TGTGCCAGCAGCTACGGACAGGGCACCGGGGAG.

In regard to this clone: Read sequence stops 3 residues before the CDR3 end, and the germline J gene provides the missing end. This chain uses TRBV30 with TRBJ2-4; possible D gene TRBD1, 6 bases. CDR1 is GTSNPN and CDR2 is SVGIG in the germline V gene (reference sequence). This CDR3 spans 17 amino acids. The CDR3 loop is CAWSASPGHLLNYGQYF. Incomplete CDR3 DNA: TGTGCCTGGAGTGCATCGCCGGGACACTTACTGAACTATGGT.

Points on this clone: The read is 3 residues too short to cover the CDR3 end, so that end is filled in from the germline J gene. V is TRBV20-1 and J is TRBJ2-3; 10 bases line up with TRBD1. This CDR3 comprises 12 residues. Per the germline V gene, CDR1 is DFQATT and CDR2 is SNEGSKA (reference sequence). CDR3 sequence: CSADGQGETQYF. The DNA read from the CDR3 is TGCAGTGCCGATGGACAGGGGGAGACG.

A word on this clone: The CDR3 is cut off 3 residues early in the read; its end comes from the germline J gene. The chain joins TRBV27 to TRBJ2-1, with D possibly being TRBD2 (7 bases). Germline CDR1 MNHEY, CDR2 SMNVEV (reference sequence). The CDR3 totals 15 residues. The germline V and J ends were trimmed by 7 bases and 6 bases, with 19 bases remaining between them. CDR3 DNA (partial): TGTGCCAGCACCCCGGGCGCGGGGGCCCTCAATGAG. It codes for CASTPGAGALNE. In full, the CDR3 reads CASTPGAGALNEQFF.

Turning to this clone: The read ends 3 residues before the CDR3 terminus; that terminus is restored from the germline J gene. The rearrangement uses TRBV19 and TRBJ2-3; 9 bases agree with TRBD2. The V segment lost 6 bases and the J segment 5 bases; nucleotides outside the gene matches: 6. The CDR3 is 14 amino acids. Germline CDR1 and CDR2: LNHDA and SQIVND (reference sequence). The CDR3: CASRRRGGLDTQYF. Partial CDR3 DNA: TGTGCCAGTAGACGGCGGGGGGGGCTAGATACG.

For this clone: Read data end 3 residues before the CDR3 end; the end is taken from the germline J gene. The same CDR3 is also encoded by other DNA sequences in this sample. The chain is built from TRBV7-9 and TRBJ1-3; D remains unclear. Germline CDR1 reads SEHNR; CDR2 reads FQNEAQ (reference sequence). Between the trimmed V and J ends, which lost 3 bases and 0 bases, there was a span of 6 bases. The length of the CDR3 is 14 residues. The sequenced part of the CDR3 DNA is TGTGCCAGCAGCTTCGACAACTCTGGAAACACC. This sequence encodes CASSFDNSGNT. From start to end, the CDR3 is CASSFDNSGNTIYF.

For this clone: The CDR3 end is not reached by the read, which stops 3 residues before it; the germline J gene fills it in. The chain uses TRBV30 and TRBJ1-5; no reliable D call. The CDR3 consists of 13 residues. V gave up 5 bases and J gave up 2 bases, with 10 bases separating them. Germline CDR1 reads GTSNPN; CDR2 reads SVGIG (reference sequence). Partial CDR3 DNA: TGTGCCTGGGCAAAAGCCCGCAATCAGCCC. Translation: CAWAKARNQP. The complete CDR3 sequence is CAWAKARNQPQHF.

The sequenced part of the CDR3 DNA is TGTGCCAGTAGTATAGAGGCAGCGGGGGTGGGAAACATT. Translating gives CASSIEAAGVGNI. The full CDR3 protein is CASSIEAAGVGNIQYF. The V call is TRBV19, the J call TRBJ2-4; 8 nucleotides align to TRBD2. The CDR3 extends 3 residues past the end of the read, so its final part is completed from the germline J gene. V was pared by 0 bases and J by 6 bases, with 7 bases of the junction left unmatched. Per germline, CDR1 LNHDA and CDR2 SQIVND (reference sequence). The CDR3 consists of 16 residues.